These 4 T cell receptor beta chains were sequenced from one sample in a study of T-cell reconstitution after alpha-beta-depleted transplantation in children. Construction of the TCRbeta library involved unique molecular identifiers. TCRdb itself ran the PCR reads through MiXCR, one entry per CDR3 protein. The data hold about 310,000 distinct CDR3 sequences, with about a quarter observed a single time. Sequencing used PBMCs, mostly from graft donor cells, obtained 180 days after TCRalphabeta/CD19-depleted stem cell transplant. Receptors originate from a male patient younger than 18 who had a stem cell transplant for acute lymphoblastic leukemia, so the T cells may come from the graft donor.

This clonotype was seen a handful of times. The rearrangement uses TRBV10-3 and TRBJ2-1; TRBD1 matches at 9 bases. Germline V gene lookup returns CDR1 ENHRY and CDR2 SYGVKD. CDR3 length equals 13 residues. V shed 6 bases and J 8 bases; nucleotides not matched to a gene: 5. The CDR3 here is CAISGQGTHEQFF. CDR3 DNA sequence: TGTGCCATCAGCGGACAGGGGACCCATGAGCAGTTCTTC.

This clonotype came up a few times. This rearrangement joins TRBV11-2 to TRBJ2-1, with D unclear. Trimming cost V 5 bases and J 10 bases, with 6 bases left between them. Germline CDR1 and CDR2: SGHAT and FQNNGV. This CDR3 is 10 amino acids long. CDR3 loop: CASSLREQFF. In DNA, the CDR3 is TGTGCCAGCAGCCTCCGGGAGCAGTTCTTC.

This clonotype was recorded a few times. This chain joins TRBV27 and TRBJ2-7; D remains ambiguous. The CDR3 spans 14 residues. Germline-derived CDR1 and CDR2 are MNHEY and SMNVEV (reference sequence). V gave up 1 base and J gave up 2 bases, with 9 bases separating them. CDR3 nucleotides: TGTGCCAGCAGTTTATTGGTGGGGACCTACGAGCAGTACTTC. Encoded protein: CASSLLVGTYEQYF.

On this clonotype: Since a much larger clone is just one base distant, this may be a read error. The chain employs TRBV12-3 or TRBV12-4 and TRBJ1-2; D is possibly TRBD1 (5 bases). V was pared by 4 bases and J by 4 bases, with 13 bases between. This CDR3 has 14 residues. CDR3: CASSYRQPRYGYTF. The CDR3 DNA reads TGTGCCAGCAGTTACCGACAGCCCCGCTATGGCTACACCTTC.